The clone carrying this TCR beta chain has more than one count but fewer than ten. The data derive from a study of molecular identifiers for immune sequencing clone quantification. Per the germline V gene, CDR1 is SGHRS and CDR2 is YFSETQ. This CDR3 region has 15 residues. V was trimmed by 4 bases and J by 4 bases, leaving 17 bases between them. One entry per CDR3 protein, called by TCRdb with MiXCR from the PCR reads. The table has approximately 590,000 distinct CDR3 sequences, 25% seen once. The genes are TRBV5-1 and TRBJ1-2; D is perhaps TRBD1 (6 bases). The sample comprised naive CD8+ T cells from blood, with Jurkat cell RNA spiked in. Described subset: FACS-sorted CD8+CD4-CCR7+CD45RA+ naive T cells. This clonotype was obtained from a human donor in good health. Some libraries in this study had Jurkat cell RNA spiked in. The CDR3 here is CASSPTPGHPYGYTF. CDR3 nucleotide sequence: TGCGCCAGCAGCCCAACACCGGGACACCCCTATGGCTACACCTTC.